This T cell receptor (beta chain) was found in a study of T-cell reconstitution after alpha-beta-depleted transplantation in children. Overall study results and limits: The origin of alpha-beta T cells about two months after transplant was reportedly several hundred expanded graft clones. Among T cells one year after transplant, newly produced cells accounted for most counts and diversity.

This clonotype was recorded many times. Antigen specificity is unknown. As it was prepared, the TCRbeta library received unique molecular identifiers. Via MiXCR, TCRdb re-called the PCR reads, giving one row per CDR3 protein. This table has approximately 16,000 distinct CDR3 sequences, approximately 5.1% appearing once. Germline CDR1 and CDR2: DFQATT and SNEGSKA (reference sequence). CDR3 length equals 15 residues. Trimming took off 3 bases at V and 2 bases at J, with 14 bases between the two ends. Sequencing used PBMCs, obtained before TCRalphabeta/CD19-depleted stem cell transplant. J is TRBJ1-5 and V is TRBV20-1; D perhaps matches TRBD1 (5 bases). The clonotype originates from a boy aged 5-17 years with acute lymphoblastic leukemia, due to receive a stem cell transplant. The CDR3 DNA reads as TGCAGTGCTAGTGTTGGGGGTAGAGGCAATCAGCCCCAGCATTTT. Amino acids: CSASVGGRGNQPQHF.